The count of the clone carrying this T cell receptor (beta chain) is one. Participants were aged about 18 to 100 years from about 25 US areas. Participant-given clinical history determined each cohort assignment. CDR1 and CDR2 from the germline V gene are SGHRS and YFSETQ. J lost 9 bases, V lost 3 bases, and 14 bases had no gene match. The CDR3 is made up of 16 amino acids. Original data processing: Reference gene primer amplification in the assay estimated nucleated cell counts. Generated by immunoSEQ multiplex PCR, the TCRdb table keeps only in-frame clones and is missing some. V, J and clone size reflect that table, while D and trimming were determined from the DNA. The sample lists around 300,000 clones, around 87% occurring once. These data originate in a study of blood T cell repertoires in COVID-19. Study-level information: In each case, the material was cDNA or gDNA derived from T cells, B-cell-depleted T cells, or PBMCs.

The sequence was obtained from a woman aged 25-40 years who had recovered from COVID-19. The sequencing input was PBMCs or T cells enriched from blood (not recorded which). The chain combines TRBV5-1 with TRBJ1-4; 7 nucleotides match TRBD1. CDR3 residues: CASSYGERQGRQKLFF. The CDR3 DNA is TGCGCCAGCAGCTACGGGGAGCGACAGGGCAGGCAAAAACTGTTTTTT.